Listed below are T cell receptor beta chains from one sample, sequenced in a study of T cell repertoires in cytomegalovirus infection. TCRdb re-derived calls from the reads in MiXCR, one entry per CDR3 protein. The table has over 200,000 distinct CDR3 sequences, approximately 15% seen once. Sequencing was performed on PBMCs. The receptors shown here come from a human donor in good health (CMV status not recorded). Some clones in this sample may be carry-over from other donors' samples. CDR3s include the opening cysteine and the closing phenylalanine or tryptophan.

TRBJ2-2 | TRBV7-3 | CASSSSSGRFAGELFF
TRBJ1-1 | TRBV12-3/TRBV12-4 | CASSLDTRGTEAFF
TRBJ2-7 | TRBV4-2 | CASSHPTSHEQYF
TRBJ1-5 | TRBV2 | CASRGDGLKPQHF
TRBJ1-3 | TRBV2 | CASSDKAINTIYF
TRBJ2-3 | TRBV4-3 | CASSQDLPGFSSDTQYF
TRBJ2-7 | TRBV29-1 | CSVEYEGTYEQYF
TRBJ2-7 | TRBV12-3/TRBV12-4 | CASSLVGTKGYEQYF
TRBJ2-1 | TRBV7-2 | CASSLDRGIYNEQFF
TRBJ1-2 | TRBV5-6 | CASSLVGAPNYGYTF
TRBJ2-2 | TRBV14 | CASSPLAGAYGGELFF
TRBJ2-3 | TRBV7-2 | CASSYSGGADTQYF
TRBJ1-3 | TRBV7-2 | CASSSYAIFSGNTIYF
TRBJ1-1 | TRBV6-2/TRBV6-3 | CASRDTEAFF
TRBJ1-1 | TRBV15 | CATYTDRGRNTEAFF
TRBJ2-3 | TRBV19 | CASSLPGTQYF
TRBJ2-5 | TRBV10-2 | CATSRGLDQETQYF
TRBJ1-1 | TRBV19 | CASSVHRGVNTEAFF
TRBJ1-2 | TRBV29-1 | CSVSARGGYTF
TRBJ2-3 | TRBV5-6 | CASSSLAGLTDTQYF
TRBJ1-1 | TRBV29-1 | CSVGGQGLTEAFF
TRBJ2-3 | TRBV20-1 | CSAHRDEVTDTQYF